A single sample gave rise to the 14 T cell receptor beta chains below, sequenced in a study of graft-versus-host responses after intestinal transplantation. These receptors have no known antigen. The table came from immunoSEQ multiplex PCR; TCRdb's copy has only in-frame clones and leaves some out. The data contain some 120,000 clones, 90% to 95% of them singletons. The sequencing here drew on unstimulated CD8+ T cells sorted from spleen or lymph node cells, taken before transplant. The receptors derive from a human donor who was the organ donor for an intestinal transplant.

The CDR3 region is CASSPREARSSYEQYF. The CDR3 nucleotides are TGTGCCAGCAGCCCCCGGGAGGCTAGGTCGTCCTACGAGCAGTACTTC. This chain joins TRBV7-9 and TRBJ2-7, with TRBD2 matching 7 bases. Looked up from germline, CDR1 is SEHNR and CDR2 is FQNEAQ (reference sequence). The CDR3 contains 16 residues. The V gene end was trimmed by 5 bases and the J gene end by 1 base; junction bases not matched to a gene: 11.

The J gene is TRBJ2-1, the V gene TRBV2; perhaps TRBD1 as D (6 bases). The CDR3 runs 14 residues. Germline V gene lookup returns CDR1 SNHLY and CDR2 FYNNEI. V lost 6 bases to trimming and J lost 6 bases, with 15 bases between them. CDR3 nucleotides: TGTGCCAGCAGCGCAATAGGGACATCCAATGAGCAGTTCTTC. The encoded protein is CASSAIGTSNEQFF.

The chain links TRBV9 to TRBJ2-7; TRBD1 aligns across 7 bases. CDR1 and CDR2 (germline): SGDLS, YYNGEE. V dropped 0 bases and J dropped 6; count of bases not matched to a gene: 6. This CDR3 comprises 14 residues. For the CDR3, the DNA is TGTGCCAGCAGCGTAGGGGACAGAACCCCCGAGCAGTACTTC. Translated, it gives CASSVGDRTPEQYF.

The chain carries TRBV2 and TRBJ1-5; D remains ambiguous. V dropped 3 bases and J dropped 4 bases, with 7 bases sitting between them. The V gene's germline CDR1 is SNHLY and CDR2 FYNNEI. This CDR3 contains 13 residues. The CDR3: CASSDYLNQPQHF. DNA for the CDR3: TGTGCCAGCAGTGACTACCTAAATCAGCCCCAGCATTTT.

This rearrangement joins TRBV27 to TRBJ2-1; D is uncertain. CDR1 is MNHEY, CDR2 SMNVEV, per germline (reference sequence). The CDR3 is 13 amino acids. V lost 6 bases and J lost 5, with 11 bases in between. The CDR3 loop reads CASSPGPDNEQFF. DNA for the CDR3: TGTGCCAGCAGCCCCGGACCCGACAATGAGCAGTTCTTC.

This chain connects TRBV7-9 to TRBJ2-2; D not resolved. There are 15 residues in the CDR3. Germline V lookup: CDR1 SEHNR, CDR2 FQNEAQ (reference sequence). V lost 5 bases and J lost 3, with 13 bases in between. CDR3: CASSPQRVDTGELFF. The DNA of the CDR3 is TGTGCCAGCAGCCCCCAAAGGGTTGACACCGGGGAGCTGTTTTTT.

V gene TRBV30 combines with J gene TRBJ1-1, with D possibly matching TRBD1 (5 bases). Germline V gene lookup returns CDR1 GTSNPN and CDR2 SVGIG (reference sequence). The ends were cut back, 2 bases at V and 4 bases at J, with 11 bases in the middle. This CDR3 spans 13 amino acids. Written as DNA, the CDR3 is TGTGCCTGGAGTTGGGCGGGGACCACTGAAGCTTTCTTT. This encodes CAWSWAGTTEAFF. Looking up the rest from reference TRBV30 and TRBJ1-1 gives the full variable domain: SQTIHQWPATLVQPVGSPLSLECTVEGTSNPNLYWYRQAAGRGLQLLFYSVGIGQISSEVPQNLSASRPQDRQFILSSKKLLLSDSGFYLCAWSWAGTTEAFFGQGTRLTVV.

The rearrangement joins TRBV30 to TRBJ2-7, with a tentative D call TRBD2 (5 bases). Trimming removed 7 bases at V and 0 bases at J, with 13 bases between. The germline gives CDR1 GTSNPN, CDR2 SVGIG (reference sequence). This CDR3 contains 13 residues. The CDR3 DNA follows: TGTGCCTCCACGGGATCGCGCTCCTACGAGCAGTACTTC. It is translated as CASTGSRSYEQYF.

V gene TRBV9 combines with J gene TRBJ2-5; 8 bases map to TRBD1. The V gene end was trimmed by 3 bases and the J gene end by 3 bases; junction bases not matched to a gene: 4. Germline V lookup: CDR1 SGDLS, CDR2 YYNGEE. The CDR3 extends over 14 amino acids. CDR3 sequence: CASSAPGQEETQYF. The CDR3 nucleotides read TGTGCCAGCAGCGCCCCGGGACAGGAAGAGACCCAGTACTTC.

CDR3 protein: CASSLQLDLANEQFF. The CDR3 DNA is TGTGCCAGCAGCCTACAACTAGATCTGGCAAATGAGCAGTTCTTC. The chain combines TRBV7-8 with TRBJ2-1; the D gene is possibly TRBD2 (5 bases). Trimming stripped 5 bases from V and 7 bases from J, with 18 bases between. CDR1 is SGHVS and CDR2 is FQNEAQ in the germline V gene. This CDR3 has 15 amino acids.

The chain is built from TRBV19 and TRBJ2-2, with 9 bases matching TRBD1. CDR3 length equals 21 residues. Trimming at V came to 1 base and at J to 5 bases, leaving 20 bases not matched to a gene. CDR1 is LNHDA, CDR2 SQIVND, per germline (reference sequence). The CDR3 here is CASSIAEETGGWRTRTGELFF. The CDR3 bases are TGTGCCAGTAGTATAGCCGAGGAGACAGGGGGATGGAGGACACGGACCGGGGAGCTGTTTTTT.

The rearrangement uses TRBV4-3 and TRBJ2-7; 7 bases are shared with TRBD1. Germline-derived CDR1 and CDR2 are LGHNA and YSLEER. V gave up 1 base and J gave up 6 bases; unmatched junction bases: 6. The CDR3 is 14 amino acids. CDR3 region: CASSQGQGGSEQYF. The DNA for the CDR3 is TGCGCCAGCAGCCAAGGACAGGGTGGGAGCGAGCAGTACTTC.

The chain has TRBV7-8 and TRBJ1-2; D unclear. Trimming took 1 base from V and 7 from J, leaving 7 bases between them. CDR3 length equals 12 residues. CDR1 is SGHVS, CDR2 FQNEAQ, per germline. The CDR3 bases are TGTGCCAGCAGCTTAGATGGAGCTGGCTACACCTTC. Its protein is CASSLDGAGYTF.

The V and J genes are TRBV6-1 and TRBJ2-7, with 9 bases lining up with TRBD1. The trim removed 4 bases at V and 4 bases at J, leaving 5 bases unmatched. CDR3 length equals 14 residues. CDR1 and CDR2 (germline): MNHNS, SASEGT. The CDR3 coding sequence is TGTGCCAGCAGTGTAGGGACAGGGCCATACGAGCAGTACTTC. This gives the protein CASSVGTGPYEQYF.